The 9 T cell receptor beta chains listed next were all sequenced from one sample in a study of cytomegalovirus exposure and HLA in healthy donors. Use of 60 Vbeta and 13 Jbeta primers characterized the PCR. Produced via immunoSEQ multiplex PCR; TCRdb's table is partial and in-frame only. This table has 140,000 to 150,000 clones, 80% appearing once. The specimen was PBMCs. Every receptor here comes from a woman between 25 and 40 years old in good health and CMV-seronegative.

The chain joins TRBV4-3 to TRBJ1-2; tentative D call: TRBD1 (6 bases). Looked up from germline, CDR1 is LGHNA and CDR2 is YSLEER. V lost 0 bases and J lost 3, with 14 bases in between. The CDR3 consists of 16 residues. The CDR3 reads CASSQDLNRADYGYTF. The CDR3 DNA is TGCGCCAGCAGCCAAGATCTCAACAGGGCGGACTATGGCTACACCTTC.

CDR3 amino acids: CASSPDRGYQPQHF. CDR3 DNA sequence: TGTGCCAGCAGCCCAGACAGGGGGTATCAGCCCCAGCATTTT. This chain connects TRBV6-5 to TRBJ1-5; 9 bases agree with TRBD1. Germline CDR1 MNHEY, CDR2 SVGAGI. The V gene end was trimmed by 6 bases and the J gene end by 5 bases; junction bases not matched to a gene: 5. The CDR3 extends over 14 amino acids.

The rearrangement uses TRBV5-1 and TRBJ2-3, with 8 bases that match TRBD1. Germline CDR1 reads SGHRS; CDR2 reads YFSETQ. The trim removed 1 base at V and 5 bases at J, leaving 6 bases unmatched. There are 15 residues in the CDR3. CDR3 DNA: TGCGCCAGCAGCTTGTTTCAGGGGGCCCAAGATACGCAGTATTTT. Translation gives CASSLFQGAQDTQYF.

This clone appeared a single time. The CDR3 DNA reads TGCAGCGTCGGGACCGACAGGGGCCTCTATGGCTACACCTTC. Its translation is CSVGTDRGLYGYTF. This sequence joins TRBV29-1 and TRBJ1-2; TRBD1 matches 8 bases. This CDR3 spans 14 amino acids. Unmatched junction bases numbered 10, after V lost 6 bases and J lost 4 bases. Looked up from germline, CDR1 is SQVTM and CDR2 is ANQGSEA.

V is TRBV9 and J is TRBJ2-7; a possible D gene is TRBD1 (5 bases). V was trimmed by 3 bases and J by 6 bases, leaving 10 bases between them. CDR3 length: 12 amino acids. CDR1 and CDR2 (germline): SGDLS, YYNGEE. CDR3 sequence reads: CASSAVQGEQYF. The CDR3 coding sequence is TGTGCCAGCAGCGCCGTGCAGGGCGAGCAGTACTTC.

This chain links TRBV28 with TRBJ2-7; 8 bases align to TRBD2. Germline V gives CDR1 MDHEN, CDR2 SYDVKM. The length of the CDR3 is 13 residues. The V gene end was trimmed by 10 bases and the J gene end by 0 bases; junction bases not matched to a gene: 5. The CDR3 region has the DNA TGTGCCACTCAGACTAGCGACTCCTACGAGCAGTACTTC. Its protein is CATQTSDSYEQYF.

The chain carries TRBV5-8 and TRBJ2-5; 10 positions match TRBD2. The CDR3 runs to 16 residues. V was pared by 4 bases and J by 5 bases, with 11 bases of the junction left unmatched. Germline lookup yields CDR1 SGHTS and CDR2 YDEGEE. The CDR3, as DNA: TGTGCCAGCAGCCGATCCCCTAGCGGGAGAGGGGAGACCCAGTACTTC. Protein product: CASSRSPSGRGETQYF.

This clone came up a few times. CDR3 nucleotides: TGTGCCAGCAGCGTAGACCCGGACACGGGGGGGAGAGGTGGCTACACCTTC. Translating gives CASSVDPDTGGRGGYTF. The chain employs TRBV9 and TRBJ1-2, with D maybe TRBD1 (5 bases). CDR1 is SGDLS and CDR2 is YYNGEE in the germline V gene. CDR3 length: 17 residues. The V end was cut by 0 bases, the J end by 7 bases, with 22 bases between.

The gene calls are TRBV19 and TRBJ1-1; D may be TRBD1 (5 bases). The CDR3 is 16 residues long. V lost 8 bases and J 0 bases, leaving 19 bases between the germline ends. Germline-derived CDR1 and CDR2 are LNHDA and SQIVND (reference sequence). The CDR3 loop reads CASRLMTPTVNTEAFF. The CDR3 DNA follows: TGTGCCAGTCGCCTTATGACTCCGACAGTGAACACTGAAGCTTTCTTT.